This entry concerns a single T cell receptor (beta chain). Its matching antigen is unknown. These data belong to a study of shared clonotypes between healthy human individuals. Study overall: Those who served as donors were a couple of women and three men between the ages of 18 and 49.

There were no recent acute infections or vaccinations among the donors, who were healthy HIV-negative adults. Clones were sequenced by immunoSEQ multiplex PCR, and TCRdb holds only the in-frame ones, with some missing. The sample contains more than 1,200,000 clones, roughly 98.5% of which appear only once. Germline-derived CDR1 and CDR2 are SGHAT and FQNNGV. CDR3 length: 15 residues. Trimming shortened V by 1 base and J by 2 bases, and 11 bases separated the two germline ends. Study-wide findings and caveats: Memory subsets generally showed lower estimated richness than naive subsets. Sampling involved blood alone; tissue repertoires likely differ.

Specimen: naive CD4+ T cells sorted from blood. As for subset: CD45RA+ positively selected. The chain carries TRBV11-2 and TRBJ1-1, with D possibly being TRBD1 (6 bases). The TCR originated in a man under 40 in good health. CDR3 DNA: TGTGCCAGCAGCTTAGGCGGACAGTTAAACACTGAAGCTTTCTTT. Translated, it gives CASSLGGQLNTEAFF.